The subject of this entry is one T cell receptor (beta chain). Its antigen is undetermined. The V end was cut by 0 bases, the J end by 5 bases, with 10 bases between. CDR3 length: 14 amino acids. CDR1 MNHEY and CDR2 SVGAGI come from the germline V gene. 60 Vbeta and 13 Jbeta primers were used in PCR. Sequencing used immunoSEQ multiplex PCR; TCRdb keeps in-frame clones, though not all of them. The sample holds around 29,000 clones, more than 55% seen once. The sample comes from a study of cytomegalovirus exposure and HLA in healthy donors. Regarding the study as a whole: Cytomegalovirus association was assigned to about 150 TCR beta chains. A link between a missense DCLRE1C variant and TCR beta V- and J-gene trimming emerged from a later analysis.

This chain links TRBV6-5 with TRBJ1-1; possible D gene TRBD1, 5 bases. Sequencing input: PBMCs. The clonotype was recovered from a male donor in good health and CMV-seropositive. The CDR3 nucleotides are TGTGCCAGCAGTTACTCGACCGGGGGAACTGAAGCTTTCTTT. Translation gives CASSYSTGGTEAFF.